This passage covers 16 T cell receptor beta chains from one sample sequenced in a study of cytomegalovirus exposure and HLA in healthy donors. Researchers ran the PCR with 60 Vbeta and 13 Jbeta primers. TCRdb keeps only in-frame clones here, not all; method: immunoSEQ multiplex PCR. The sample records about 200,000 clones, 70% to 85% being singletons. The specimen sequenced was PBMCs. These receptors all stem from a woman aged 30 to 39 in good health and CMV-seropositive.

The V call is TRBV30, the J call TRBJ2-4; TRBD1 is a possible D gene (6 bases). Trimming left V 4 bases short and J 4 bases short, with 8 bases between. Germline CDR1 and CDR2: GTSNPN and SVGIG (reference sequence). This CDR3 spans 12 amino acids. The CDR3 nucleotides read TGTGCCTGGACGGACAGAAAAAACATTCAGTACTTC. Protein sequence: CAWTDRKNIQYF.

The genes are TRBV27 and TRBJ2-7; 7 nucleotides agree with TRBD2. The CDR3 runs 15 residues. J gave up 7 bases and V 8 bases, and 17 bases lay outside the gene matches. CDR1 is MNHEY and CDR2 is SMNVEV in the germline V gene (reference sequence). The CDR3 reads CASGGSRDYNFEQYF. CDR3 bases: TGTGCCAGCGGCGGATCCCGGGACTACAATTTTGAGCAGTACTTC.

This clone has only one observation. The chain uses TRBV30 and TRBJ1-1; no clear D. The germline V gene encodes CDR1 GTSNPN and CDR2 SVGIG (reference sequence). With 2 bases removed from V and 3 bases from J, the gap between germline ends came to 10 bases. The CDR3 runs 13 residues. CDR3 sequence reads: CAWSFKRDTEAFF. CDR3 nucleotides: TGTGCCTGGAGTTTCAAGAGGGACACTGAAGCTTTCTTT.

This clone was detected a few times. Other DNA sequences in this specimen translate into the identical CDR3. The chain has TRBV27 and TRBJ1-5, with TRBD1 matching over 10 bases. V lost 8 bases to trimming and J lost 3 bases; unmatched junction nucleotides: 4. This CDR3 spans 14 amino acids. Germline V gene data show CDR1 as MNHEY and CDR2 as SMNVEV (reference sequence). In DNA form, the CDR3 reads TGTGCCAGCGGACAGGGGGGTAACAATCAGCCCCAGCATTTT. Translation: CASGQGGNNQPQHF.

This clone was seen a handful of times. The rearrangement joins TRBV4-1 to TRBJ2-1; 10 positions match TRBD2. Per the germline V gene, CDR1 is MGHRA and CDR2 is YSYEKL. The CDR3 contains 20 residues. Losses at the gene ends were 1 base for V and 0 bases for J; bases not matched to a gene: 12. The chain's CDR3 is CASSQVAASGSLSSYNEQFF. CDR3 coding DNA: TGCGCCAGCAGCCAAGTCGCGGCTAGCGGGAGCCTCAGCTCCTACAATGAGCAGTTCTTC.

The CDR3 nucleotides are TGCGCCAGCAGCCAAGGGCAGGTCTATGGCTACACCTTC. It encodes CASSQGQVYGYTF. This chain joins TRBV4-1 and TRBJ1-2; D remains unclear. The CDR3 has 13 amino acids. The V end lost 1 base, the J end lost 4 bases, and 7 bases lay between the germline ends. Germline lookup yields CDR1 MGHRA and CDR2 YSYEKL.

The chain is built from TRBV11-2 and TRBJ1-3; 8 bases agree with TRBD1. V dropped 1 base and J dropped 4; count of bases not matched to a gene: 6. This CDR3 contains 16 residues. CDR1 and CDR2 from the germline V gene are SGHAT and FQNNGV. CDR3 residues: CASSLGYRGIGNTIYF. In DNA form, the CDR3 reads TGTGCCAGCAGCTTAGGCTACAGGGGGATAGGAAACACCATATATTTT.

This clone was counted once. J is TRBJ2-7 and V is TRBV2, with D tentatively TRBD1 (5 bases). Trimming stripped 5 bases from V and 4 bases from J, with 6 bases between. CDR3 length: 11 amino acids. Germline values: CDR1 SNHLY, CDR2 FYNNEI. The CDR3 DNA reads as TGTGCCAGCAGTCAGGGTTACGAGCAGTACTTC. This sequence encodes CASSQGYEQYF.

The V gene is TRBV4-1, the J gene TRBJ2-7, with no clear D. The CDR3 runs 13 residues. V lost 0 bases and J lost 11, with 14 bases in between. The germline V gene encodes CDR1 MGHRA and CDR2 YSYEKL. The chain's CDR3 is CASSQEVPLQKYF. The CDR3 nucleotides are TGCGCCAGCAGCCAAGAAGTTCCGCTCCAGAAGTACTTC.

CDR3 protein: CASSLAWFGGQTDYGYTF. The CDR3 DNA sequence: TGTGCCAGCAGCTTGGCCTGGTTCGGCGGACAAACAGACTATGGCTACACCTTC. The chain is built from TRBV5-4 and TRBJ1-2, with D perhaps TRBD1 (5 bases). There are 18 residues in the CDR3. CDR1 and CDR2 from the germline V gene are SGHNT and YYREEE (reference sequence). V lost 0 bases and J lost 3, with 21 bases in between.

CDR3 sequence: CAWSVHRGGIPYEQYF. The CDR3 DNA sequence: TGTGCCTGGAGTGTACACCGGGGAGGGATCCCCTACGAGCAGTACTTC. The chain combines TRBV30 with TRBJ2-7; 7 bases align to TRBD2. Germline V gene sequence: CDR1 GTSNPN, CDR2 SVGIG (reference sequence). V trimming: 0 bases; J trimming: 2 bases; junction bases outside the gene matches: 10. The CDR3 has 16 amino acids. The variable domain in full, completed from reference TRBV30 and TRBJ2-7, reads SQTIHQWPATLVQPVGSPLSLECTVEGTSNPNLYWYRQAAGRGLQLLFYSVGIGQISSEVPQNLSASRPQDRQFILSSKKLLLSDSGFYLCAWSVHRGGIPYEQYFGPGTRLTVT.

CDR3 bases: TGCGCCAGCAGTGAAGGGACAGGGGGCGGTCAGCCCCAGCATTTT. This encodes CASSEGTGGGQPQHF. The rearrangement joins TRBV10-2 to TRBJ1-5, with TRBD1 identical over 12 bases. This CDR3 has 15 residues. Germline CDR1 WSHSY, CDR2 SAAADI. The ends lost 3 bases at V and 6 bases at J; junction bases unmatched: 3.

This sequence joins TRBV2 and TRBJ1-2; TRBD1 aligns across 7 bases. This CDR3 is 17 amino acids long. The V segment lost 1 base and the J segment 0 bases; nucleotides outside the gene matches: 8. CDR1 and CDR2 (germline): SNHLY, FYNNEI. CDR3 amino acids: CASSEEGARYANYGYTF. The DNA of the CDR3 is TGTGCCAGCAGTGAAGAGGGGGCGAGATATGCTAACTATGGCTACACCTTC.

The CDR3 loop reads CASRTPDGDRPQHF. The CDR3 DNA reads as TGTGCCAGCAGGACCCCCGACGGGGATAGGCCCCAGCATTTT. The chain carries TRBV6-1 and TRBJ1-5; D gene unclear. Germline CDR1 MNHNS, CDR2 SASEGT. V dropped 6 bases and J dropped 9 bases, with 18 bases sitting between them. This CDR3 is built from 14 residues.

The gene calls are TRBV6-5 and TRBJ2-7; 7 positions agree with TRBD2. The CDR3 totals 13 residues. Germline CDR1 reads MNHEY; CDR2 reads SVGAGI. V was clipped by 8 bases and J by 4 bases; unmatched bases: 8. The CDR3 here is CASWGGGQYEQYF. CDR3 nucleotide sequence: TGTGCCAGCTGGGGCGGGGGTCAATACGAGCAGTACTTC.

This clone has only one observation. The chain uses TRBV19 and TRBJ1-3, with unresolved D. The CDR3 contains 17 residues. Germline-derived CDR1 and CDR2 are LNHDA and SQIVND (reference sequence). V was trimmed by 6 bases and J by 0 bases, leaving 18 bases between them. CDR3 DNA sequence: TGTGCCAGTAGATCGAGTTTAGGAGCGAGCTCTGGAAACACCATATATTTT. Protein product: CASRSSLGASSGNTIYF. Combining the CDR3 with reference TRBV19 and TRBJ1-3 gives the whole variable domain DGGITQSPKYLFRKEGQNVTLSCEQNLNHDAMYWYRQDPGQGLRLIYYSQIVNDFQKGDIAEGYSVSREKKESFPLTVTSAQKNPTAFYLCASRSSLGASSGNTIYFGEGSWLTVV.